The T cell receptor beta chain described here comes from a study of blood T cell repertoires in COVID-19. Study-level information: Donors in the United States, Italy and Spain gave samples during acute or convalescent COVID-19. The analysed material was cDNA or gDNA that came from T cells, B-cell-depleted T cells, or PBMCs.

Original methodology: Counts of nucleated cells, estimated from reference gene primer amplification, were obtained. Sequenced by immunoSEQ multiplex PCR; TCRdb stores in-frame clones only, minus some. V and J calls and clone size are copied from that table; D and trimming were computed from the DNA. The sample has 250,000 to 300,000 clones, roughly 80% seen once. The sample comprised peripheral blood. The receptor was isolated from a man aged 60 to 75 who had recovered from COVID-19.

CDR3 region: CASSLGTGSGYTF. The CDR3 DNA is TGTGCCAGCTCACTCGGGACAGGGTCCGGCTACACCTTC. The rearrangement uses TRBV18 and TRBJ1-2; 9 nucleotides line up with TRBD1. Germline loops: CDR1 KGHSH, CDR2 LQKENI. Trimming removed 4 bases from V and 8 bases from J; junction bases left unmatched: 5. The CDR3 has 13 residues.